Below, one T cell receptor beta chain is given with its context. Evenly divided among several immunoSEQ plates was the genomic DNA of each subset. Generated by immunoSEQ multiplex PCR, the TCRdb table keeps only in-frame clones and is missing some. The data hold about 480,000 clones, with over 75% observed a single time. The data were taken from a study of shared clonotypes between healthy human individuals. Sequenced material: PBMCs. This clonotype was sampled from a woman aged 40 to 50 in good health. Some clones in this sample may be carry-over from other donors' samples.

CDR3 DNA sequence: TGTGCCAGCCCTCAGGCCCGGACAGGGGGGCCTGAGCAGTACTTC. Its translation is CASPQARTGGPEQYF. This chain uses TRBV28 with TRBJ2-7, with TRBD1 matching over 10 bases. The CDR3 runs 15 residues. Germline loops: CDR1 MDHEN, CDR2 SYDVKM. Trimming took 8 bases from V and 7 from J; bases not matched to a gene: 14.